This TCR beta chain is from a study of graft-versus-host responses after intestinal transplantation. Turning to the study itself: Recipients obtained multivisceral, liver-intestinal, or isolated intestinal transplants. Each recipient received anti-thymocyte globulin induction, then tacrolimus and steroids for about 3 years. General study results and limits: Recipient marrow contained GvH clones, some of which appeared first in ileum or blood. Early declines in HvG clones that occurred post-transplant were associated with peak circulating GvH clone levels.

Trimming removed 1 base from V and 10 bases from J; junction bases left unmatched: 0. The CDR3 length is 12 residues. Germline CDR1 is SNHLY and CDR2 is FYNNEI. Remarks on this clone: Its antigen is not known.

Profiling relied on immunoSEQ multiplex PCR, and the TCRdb table lists in-frame clones only, not all of them. The sample shows some 120,000 clones, 85% to 95% of them seen only once. This specimen was unstimulated CD4+ T cells sorted from spleen or lymph node cells, taken before transplant. The chain combines TRBV2 with TRBJ2-1; 8 bases line up with TRBD2. The receptor's source is a human donor who was the organ donor for an intestinal transplant. The CDR3 region has the DNA TGTGCCAGCAGTGAAGGCGGGGGGGAGCAGTTCTTC. Translating gives CASSEGGGEQFF.